A selection of T cell receptor beta chains follows, all from one sample in a study of T cell responses to AZD1222 COVID-19 vaccine. The table came from immunoSEQ multiplex PCR; TCRdb's copy has only in-frame clones and leaves some out. The sample lists 110,000 to 150,000 clones; about 92% were seen once. The source material was peripheral blood, sampled on day 0 of AZD1222 vaccination. The receptors here all came from an adult in good health. Both conserved end residues are part of each CDR3. Each record gives: clone size, V gene, D gene, CDR3 length, J gene, CDR3 protein, CDR3 DNA. The D gene is left open where the match is weak. A row's size may be missing; if present it is once, few, many or a size class.

abundance: once
v_gene: TRBV7-2
d_gene: TRBD1
len: 16
j_gene: TRBJ2-1
CDR3aa: CASSLAGTGIGHEQFF
CDR3nt: TGTGCCAGCAGCTTAGCGGGGACAGGGATTGGACATGAGCAGTTCTTC

abundance: NA
v_gene: TRBV28
d_gene: NA
len: 14
j_gene: TRBJ1-2
CDR3aa: CASSYPGMDYGYTF
CDR3nt: TGTGCCAGCAGTTACCCAGGGATGGACTATGGCTACACCTTC

abundance: NA
v_gene: TRBV6-2/TRBV6-3
d_gene: NA
len: 15
j_gene: TRBJ2-3
CDR3aa: CASSYGFVGADTQYF
CDR3nt: TGTGCCAGCAGTTACGGCTTTGTGGGGGCAGATACGCAGTATTTT

abundance: NA
v_gene: TRBV7-2
d_gene: NA
len: 14
j_gene: TRBJ1-3
CDR3aa: CASSPVPGGNTIYF
CDR3nt: TGTGCCAGCAGCCCTGTCCCCGGAGGAAACACCATATATTTT

abundance: few
v_gene: TRBV9
d_gene: NA
len: 15
j_gene: TRBJ2-5
CDR3aa: CASSVGGVLQETQYF
CDR3nt: TGTGCCAGCAGCGTCGGCGGGGTTCTACAAGAGACCCAGTACTTC

abundance: NA
v_gene: TRBV18
d_gene: TRBD1
len: 12
j_gene: TRBJ2-1
CDR3aa: CASSRDRNEQFF
CDR3nt: TGTGCCAGCTCACGGGACAGGAATGAGCAGTTCTTC

abundance: NA
v_gene: TRBV2
d_gene: NA
len: 15
j_gene: TRBJ1-5
CDR3aa: CASSEDRVRNQPQHF
CDR3nt: TGTGCCAGCAGTGAGGATAGAGTGCGCAATCAGCCCCAGCATTTT

abundance: NA
v_gene: TRBV6-4
d_gene: NA
len: 20
j_gene: TRBJ1-1
CDR3aa: CASSPTLLEGWAASDTEAFF
CDR3nt: TGTGCCAGCAGTCCCACCCTCCTGGAGGGGTGGGCCGCTAGTGACACTGAAGCTTTCTTT

abundance: NA
v_gene: TRBV29-1
d_gene: NA
len: 13
j_gene: TRBJ1-2
CDR3aa: CSAPIRTHYGYTF
CDR3nt: TGCAGCGCCCCGATCCGAACCCACTATGGCTACACCTTC

abundance: NA
v_gene: TRBV28
d_gene: NA
len: 14
j_gene: TRBJ2-3
CDR3aa: CASSFPRVTDTQYF
CDR3nt: TGTGCCAGCAGTTTCCCGCGGGTCACAGATACGCAGTATTTT

abundance: NA
v_gene: TRBV29-1
d_gene: NA
len: 12
j_gene: TRBJ2-7
CDR3aa: CSVTGAGGEQYF
CDR3nt: TGCAGCGTAACAGGGGCCGGGGGGGAGCAGTACTTC

abundance: NA
v_gene: TRBV19
d_gene: NA
len: 15
j_gene: TRBJ2-1
CDR3aa: CASSIGGKTYNEQFF
CDR3nt: TGTGCCAGTAGTATAGGTGGGAAGACCTACAATGAGCAGTTCTTC

abundance: NA
v_gene: TRBV6-5
d_gene: NA
len: 15
j_gene: TRBJ1-3
CDR3aa: CASRRTGNSGNTIYF
CDR3nt: TGTGCCAGCAGACGTACAGGGAACTCTGGAAACACCATATATTTT

abundance: NA
v_gene: TRBV19
d_gene: TRBD2
len: 14
j_gene: TRBJ2-5
CDR3aa: CASSTRGGRETQYF
CDR3nt: TGTGCCAGTAGTACCCGGGGGGGCCGGGAGACCCAGTACTTC

abundance: NA
v_gene: TRBV7-2
d_gene: NA
len: 17
j_gene: TRBJ1-5
CDR3aa: CASSPGTGLFSNQPQHF
CDR3nt: TGTGCCAGCAGCCCTGGTACTGGGTTATTTAGCAATCAGCCCCAGCATTTT

abundance: NA
v_gene: TRBV2
d_gene: TRBD1
len: 14
j_gene: TRBJ2-7
CDR3aa: CASSQGAPTYEQYF
CDR3nt: TGTGCCAGCAGCCAGGGGGCACCTACCTACGAGCAGTACTTC

abundance: NA
v_gene: TRBV20-1
d_gene: NA
len: 12
j_gene: TRBJ1-2
CDR3aa: CSASTTNYGYTF
CDR3nt: TGCAGTGCTAGTACCACTAACTATGGCTACACCTTC

abundance: NA
v_gene: TRBV30
d_gene: NA
len: 11
j_gene: TRBJ2-2
CDR3aa: CAWSDSWELFF
CDR3nt: TGTGCCTGGAGCGACTCGTGGGAGCTGTTTTTT

abundance: NA
v_gene: TRBV5-1
d_gene: NA
len: 15
j_gene: TRBJ1-2
CDR3aa: CASSPGGTPNYGYTF
CDR3nt: TGCGCCAGCAGCCCGGGTGGGACACCCAACTATGGCTACACCTTC

abundance: NA
v_gene: TRBV18
d_gene: NA
len: 18
j_gene: TRBJ2-6
CDR3aa: CASSGQPLAPTGANVLTF
CDR3nt: TGTGCCAGCTCAGGACAGCCCCTCGCCCCTACGGGGGCCAACGTCCTGACTTTC

abundance: NA
v_gene: TRBV18
d_gene: NA
len: 17
j_gene: TRBJ1-3
CDR3aa: CASSRITGSTSGNTIYF
CDR3nt: TGTGCCAGCTCACGTATTACAGGGAGTACCTCTGGAAACACCATATATTTT

abundance: once
v_gene: TRBV11-2
d_gene: TRBD1
len: 11
j_gene: TRBJ2-7
CDR3aa: CASRGRDSDHF
CDR3nt: TGTGCCAGCAGGGGCCGGGACAGCGACCACTTC

abundance: NA
v_gene: TRBV4-1
d_gene: TRBD1
len: 16
j_gene: TRBJ2-7
CDR3aa: CASSQDLGQGSYEQYF
CDR3nt: TGCGCCAGCAGCCAAGATCTTGGACAGGGGTCCTACGAGCAGTACTTC

abundance: NA
v_gene: TRBV7-3
d_gene: NA
len: 13
j_gene: TRBJ2-3
CDR3aa: CASSLGGTDTQYF
CDR3nt: TGTGCCAGCAGCTTAGGCGGCACAGATACGCAGTATTTT

abundance: NA
v_gene: TRBV5-1
d_gene: NA
len: 13
j_gene: TRBJ1-2
CDR3aa: CASSLGENYGYTF
CDR3nt: TGCGCCAGCAGCTTGGGGGAGAACTATGGCTACACCTTC

abundance: NA
v_gene: TRBV10-3
d_gene: TRBD2
len: 12
j_gene: TRBJ2-3
CDR3aa: CAAAGGADTQYF
CDR3nt: TGTGCCGCCGCTGGGGGGGCAGATACGCAGTATTTT

abundance: NA
v_gene: TRBV4-1
d_gene: NA
len: 15
j_gene: TRBJ1-1
CDR3aa: CASSGPSLMNTEAFF
CDR3nt: TGCGCCAGCAGTGGCCCTAGCCTCATGAACACTGAAGCTTTCTTT

abundance: once
v_gene: TRBV19
d_gene: NA
len: 15
j_gene: TRBJ1-6
CDR3aa: CASSDRSAFNSPLHF
CDR3nt: TGTGCCAGTAGTGACCGTTCCGCCTTTAATTCACCCCTCCACTTT

abundance: NA
v_gene: TRBV20-1
d_gene: TRBD1
len: 15
j_gene: TRBJ1-1
CDR3aa: CSASPPGGTGTEAFF
CDR3nt: TGCAGTGCTAGTCCCCCAGGGGGCACGGGCACTGAAGCTTTCTTT

abundance: NA
v_gene: TRBV7-2
d_gene: NA
len: 16
j_gene: TRBJ1-2
CDR3aa: CASSLVRGRPRDGYTF
CDR3nt: TGTGCCAGCAGCTTAGTGCGGGGGCGCCCCCGGGATGGCTACACCTTC

abundance: NA
v_gene: TRBV28
d_gene: NA
len: 13
j_gene: TRBJ1-4
CDR3aa: CATLTYQNEKLFF
CDR3nt: TGTGCCACGTTGACATATCAAAATGAAAAACTGTTTTTT

abundance: NA
v_gene: TRBV2
d_gene: NA
len: 13
j_gene: TRBJ1-1
CDR3aa: CASSEYWNTEAFF
CDR3nt: TGTGCCAGCAGTGAATATTGGAACACTGAAGCTTTCTTT

abundance: NA
v_gene: TRBV10-3
d_gene: TRBD1
len: 15
j_gene: TRBJ2-2
CDR3aa: CAIIARGLGTGELFF
CDR3nt: TGTGCCATCATTGCCAGGGGGCTAGGCACCGGGGAGCTGTTTTTT

abundance: few
v_gene: TRBV27
d_gene: NA
len: 11
j_gene: TRBJ2-5
CDR3aa: CASSSQETQYF
CDR3nt: TGTGCCAGCAGTTCACAAGAGACCCAGTACTTC

abundance: NA
v_gene: TRBV9
d_gene: NA
len: 15
j_gene: TRBJ1-6
CDR3aa: CASSVMEGGNSPLHF
CDR3nt: TGTGCCAGCAGCGTAATGGAGGGCGGTAATTCACCCCTCCACTTT

abundance: NA
v_gene: TRBV4-2
d_gene: NA
len: 13
j_gene: TRBJ1-5
CDR3aa: CASSQGQNQPQHF
CDR3nt: TGTGCCAGCAGCCAAGGCCAGAATCAGCCCCAGCATTTT

abundance: NA
v_gene: TRBV6-2/TRBV6-3
d_gene: TRBD2
len: 17
j_gene: TRBJ2-1
CDR3aa: CASSYSIAGGRHGEQFF
CDR3nt: TGTGCCAGCAGTTACTCGATTGCGGGGGGGCGGCACGGTGAGCAGTTCTTC

abundance: NA
v_gene: TRBV21-1
d_gene: NA
len: 15
j_gene: TRBJ1-5
CDR3aa: CASSKEGRGPQPQHF
CDR3nt: TGTGCCAGCAGCAAAGAGGGCAGGGGGCCTCAGCCCCAGCATTTT

abundance: NA
v_gene: TRBV30
d_gene: NA
len: 12
j_gene: TRBJ2-7
CDR3aa: CAWSVSPYEQYF
CDR3nt: TGTGCCTGGAGTGTTTCGCCCTACGAGCAGTACTTC

abundance: NA
v_gene: TRBV3-1/TRBV3-2
d_gene: TRBD2
len: 15
j_gene: TRBJ2-3
CDR3aa: CASSQSSGWADTQYF
CDR3nt: TGTGCCAGCAGCCAATCTAGCGGATGGGCAGATACGCAGTATTTT

abundance: NA
v_gene: TRBV2
d_gene: NA
len: 16
j_gene: TRBJ1-5
CDR3aa: CASKGSAADQNQPQHF
CDR3nt: TGTGCCAGCAAGGGGTCGGCGGCTGACCAAAATCAGCCCCAGCATTTT

abundance: NA
v_gene: TRBV2
d_gene: TRBD1
len: 15
j_gene: TRBJ2-2
CDR3aa: CASSLDRVGTGELFF
CDR3nt: TGTGCCAGCAGTCTTGACAGGGTCGGCACCGGGGAGCTGTTTTTT

abundance: NA
v_gene: TRBV7-2
d_gene: TRBD1
len: 17
j_gene: TRBJ1-2
CDR3aa: CASSLAYVWTGGYGYTF
CDR3nt: TGTGCCAGCAGCTTAGCGTACGTCTGGACAGGGGGCTATGGCTACACCTTC

abundance: NA
v_gene: TRBV5-5
d_gene: NA
len: 15
j_gene: TRBJ1-2
CDR3aa: CASSLDTRQGYGYTF
CDR3nt: TGTGCCAGCAGCTTGGATACGAGACAAGGCTATGGCTACACCTTC

abundance: NA
v_gene: TRBV11-1
d_gene: TRBD2
len: 14
j_gene: TRBJ2-1
CDR3aa: CASMYSGGYNEQFF
CDR3nt: TGTGCCAGCATGTACAGCGGGGGGTACAATGAGCAGTTCTTC

abundance: NA
v_gene: TRBV2
d_gene: NA
len: 11
j_gene: TRBJ2-7
CDR3aa: CASRAGIEQYF
CDR3nt: TGTGCCAGCAGGGCCGGGATCGAGCAGTACTTC

abundance: NA
v_gene: TRBV18
d_gene: NA
len: 19
j_gene: TRBJ1-3
CDR3aa: CASSPSFVGDVLSGNTIYF
CDR3nt: TGTGCCAGCTCACCAAGTTTTGTAGGGGACGTCCTCTCTGGAAACACCATATATTTT

abundance: NA
v_gene: TRBV6-2/TRBV6-3
d_gene: NA
len: 12
j_gene: TRBJ1-1
CDR3aa: CASSLGTGEAFF
CDR3nt: TGTGCCAGCAGTCTCGGGACGGGTGAAGCTTTCTTT

abundance: once
v_gene: TRBV18
d_gene: NA
len: 13
j_gene: TRBJ1-1
CDR3aa: CASSSTGNTEAFF
CDR3nt: TGTGCCAGCTCCTCAACAGGGAACACTGAAGCTTTCTTT

abundance: NA
v_gene: TRBV18
d_gene: NA
len: 15
j_gene: TRBJ1-2
CDR3aa: CASSPFTQGLYGYTF
CDR3nt: TGTGCCAGCTCCCCATTCACGCAGGGACTCTATGGCTACACCTTC

abundance: NA
v_gene: TRBV7-2
d_gene: NA
len: 13
j_gene: TRBJ1-3
CDR3aa: CASSWDSRNTIYF
CDR3nt: TGTGCCAGCAGCTGGGATTCCCGAAACACCATATATTTT

abundance: NA
v_gene: TRBV19
d_gene: NA
len: 14
j_gene: TRBJ1-1
CDR3aa: CASSRGLGGTEAFF
CDR3nt: TGTGCCAGTAGTCGGGGCTTGGGGGGCACTGAAGCTTTCTTT

abundance: NA
v_gene: TRBV7-9
d_gene: TRBD1
len: 15
j_gene: TRBJ2-3
CDR3aa: CASRAGQASTDTQYF
CDR3nt: TGTGCCAGCAGGGCGGGACAGGCCAGCACAGATACGCAGTATTTT

abundance: NA
v_gene: TRBV7-2
d_gene: NA
len: 12
j_gene: TRBJ2-7
CDR3aa: CASSINRGEQYF
CDR3nt: TGTGCCAGCAGCATAAACAGAGGCGAGCAGTACTTC

abundance: NA
v_gene: TRBV28
d_gene: NA
len: 12
j_gene: TRBJ1-1
CDR3aa: CASSLENTEAFF
CDR3nt: TGTGCCAGCAGTTTAGAGAACACTGAAGCTTTCTTT